The 2 T cell receptor beta chains below were found in one sample sequenced in a study of regulatory T cells in long-lasting Graves disease. HTBI primers from iRepertoire and Arm-PCR of CDR3 regions yielded the TCR beta libraries. Each CDR3 protein is one row after TCRdb ran MiXCR on the multiplex PCR reads. This table has more than 300,000 distinct CDR3 sequences, about 16% appearing once. Time point defined: newly diagnosed GD, antithyroid drugs for less than 3 months. Extracted RNA from PBMCs served as the source of the TCR library. Sequencing was performed on peripheral blood mononuclear cells (PBMCs), taken at new diagnosis, from a patient treated with antithyroid drugs. Every receptor here comes from a female donor with Graves disease.

The sample holds many counts of this clonotype. This chain uses TRBV14 with TRBJ2-2, with D unclear. The CDR3 contains 12 residues. CDR1 is SGHDN and CDR2 is FVKESK in the germline V gene. Trimming took 1 base from V and 4 from J, leaving 1 base between them. CDR3 DNA: TGTGCCAGCAGCCAAGGCACCGGGGAGCTGTTTTTT. It specifies CASSQGTGELFF.

This clonotype was seen more than once but under ten times. The rearrangement links TRBV20-1 to TRBJ2-7, with TRBD2 identical over 11 bases. The CDR3 is 14 residues long. The trim removed 6 bases at V and 10 bases at J, leaving 14 bases unmatched. Germline CDR1 is DFQATT and CDR2 is SNEGSKA (reference sequence). Here the CDR3 DNA reads TGCAGTGCCCCAAGGATAGCGGGAGGGCCGGATCAGTACTTC. Its translation: CSAPRIAGGPDQYF.